Below, 7 T cell receptor beta chains from the same sample are listed, as sequenced in a study of beta chain features in type 1 diabetes. The investigators reverse transcribed all of the isolated RNA, so they sequenced expressed TCRB transcripts. Here immunoSEQ multiplex PCR was the method, and the copy in TCRdb shows in-frame clones only, minus some. The table has some 170,000 clones, roughly 60% seen once. Overall study results and limits: There was a moderate but significant shortening of TCRB CDR3s in all four CD4+ subsets of Type 1 diabetes patients.

The antigens these receptors bind are not known. Input material: naive CD4+ T cells from blood. The receptors shown here come from a man aged 25-40 years with type 1 diabetes.

The rearrangement links TRBV4-3 to TRBJ2-5, with D maybe TRBD2 (6 bases). Looked up from germline, CDR1 is LGHNA and CDR2 is YSLEER. V lost 0 bases to trimming and J lost 4 bases, with 12 bases between them. The CDR3 sequence is 15 residues long. In DNA, the CDR3 is TGCGCCAGCAGCCAAGAATCGGGAGATGGAGAGACCCAGTACTTC. Amino acid sequence: CASSQESGDGETQYF.

V gene TRBV7-2 combines with J gene TRBJ2-5; 10 bases are a match to TRBD2. The CDR3 runs 16 residues. Germline values: CDR1 SGHTA, CDR2 FQGNSA. Trimming removed 2 bases from V and 0 bases from J; junction bases left unmatched: 3. The CDR3 region has the DNA TGTGCCAGCAGCTTAACTAGCGGGGCGTACCAAGAGACCCAGTACTTC. Its translation: CASSLTSGAYQETQYF.

The gene calls are TRBV6-5 and TRBJ2-3; D may match TRBD1 or TRBD2 (5 bases each). Germline CDR1 and CDR2: MNHEY and SVGAGI. Trimming stripped 6 bases from V and 8 bases from J, with 12 bases between. The CDR3 loop spans 12 amino acids. CDR3 residues: CASSRGDGTQYF. CDR3 bases: TGTGCCAGCAGCCGTGGGGACGGTACGCAGTATTTT.

A remark on this clone: This CDR3 is also generated by other DNA sequences in the sample. The chain joins TRBV29-1 to TRBJ2-3; unclear D gene. Germline V CDR1 and CDR2: SQVTM, ANQGSEA. The V end lost 5 bases, the J end lost 3 bases, and 3 bases lay between the germline ends. The CDR3 extends over 10 amino acids. In DNA, the CDR3 is TGCAGCGTTCGTACAGATACGCAGTATTTT. Translating it yields CSVRTDTQYF.

The chain combines TRBV28 with TRBJ2-7; 7 nucleotides match TRBD1. CDR1 is MDHEN, CDR2 SYDVKM, per germline. This CDR3 spans 15 amino acids. Unmatched junction bases numbered 11, after V lost 4 bases and J lost 5 bases. CDR3 in amino acids: CASSSNPLTGHEQYF. The CDR3 DNA is TGTGCCAGCAGTTCTAACCCCTTGACAGGGCACGAGCAGTACTTC.

About this clone: The sample contains more than one DNA sequence encoding this CDR3. The chain employs TRBV30 and TRBJ2-6, with D unclear. Germline-derived CDR1 and CDR2 are GTSNPN and SVGIG (reference sequence). The V end was cut by 0 bases, the J end by 1 base, with 4 bases between. The CDR3 spans 14 residues. This CDR3 is CAWSVGSGANVLTF. The CDR3 DNA follows: TGTGCCTGGAGTGTCGGGTCTGGGGCCAACGTCCTGACTTTC.

The gene calls are TRBV7-9 and TRBJ2-5, with D hard to call. V shed 5 bases and J shed 4 bases, with 11 bases lying between them. CDR1 and CDR2 from the germline V gene are SEHNR and FQNEAQ (reference sequence). This CDR3 has 13 amino acids. Written as DNA, the CDR3 is TGTGCCAGCAGCCTTGGACCCGGAGAGACCCAGTACTTC. Its translation is CASSLGPGETQYF.